The 17 T cell receptor beta chains given below trace back to one sample, sequenced in a study of technical replicates of blood from a handful of donors. The assay was immunoSEQ multiplex PCR, and TCRdb's table has in-frame clones only and misses some. The sample has 65,000 to 90,000 clones, 90% seen once; the top ten hold about 4.5%. Input material: PBMCs. The receptor source for this set is a human donor in good health. Some clones in this sample may be carry-over from other donors' samples.

The chain uses TRBV5-1 and TRBJ2-7, with a tentative D call TRBD1 (5 bases). The V gene lost 4 bases and the J gene lost 0 bases, with 14 bases spanning the gap. CDR1 SGHRS and CDR2 YFSETQ come from the germline V gene. The CDR3 totals 15 residues. In DNA, the CDR3 is TGCGCCAGCAGCCCAAACCCGGACACCTCCTACGAGCAGTACTTC. Protein: CASSPNPDTSYEQYF.

This chain connects TRBV4-2 to TRBJ2-3, with 8 bases that match TRBD2. The CDR3 totals 16 residues. J gave up 3 bases and V 1 base, and 6 bases lay outside the gene matches. Germline V gene data show CDR1 as LGHNA and CDR2 as YNFKEQ. The CDR3 region has the DNA TGTGCCAGCAGCCAAGGCGCCCTAGCGGGTACAGATACGCAGTATTTT. Protein product: CASSQGALAGTDTQYF.

This chain joins TRBV5-1 and TRBJ1-6; 9 positions match TRBD1. The CDR3 consists of 16 residues. Per the germline V gene, CDR1 is SGHRS and CDR2 is YFSETQ. Trimming cost V 4 bases and J 6 bases; bases outside gene matches: 8. In DNA, the CDR3 is TGCGCCAGCAGCCAGAGGATGACAGGGGGTAATTCACCCCTCCACTTT. It codes for CASSQRMTGGNSPLHF.

The rearrangement uses TRBV25-1 and TRBJ1-3, with TRBD1 matching 9 bases. The germline CDR1 and CDR2 sequences are MGHDK and SYGVNS. There are 16 residues in the CDR3. Trimming at V came to 3 bases and at J to 1 base, leaving 4 bases not matched to a gene. The CDR3 DNA is TGTGCCAGCAGTGATAGGGGGACAGGGTCTGGAAACACCATATATTTT. Amino acids: CASSDRGTGSGNTIYF.

V and J are TRBV21-1 and TRBJ2-7; the DNA was not compared with TRBD2, the D call given in the table. TRBV21-1 is assigned pseudogene status. This CDR3 is 16 amino acids long. This CDR3 reads CASSKARKRPLDEQYF. Written as DNA, the CDR3 is TGTGCCAGCAGCAAAGCGCGGAAGCGTCCCCTGGACGAGCAGTACTTC.

V usage is TRBV4-2 and J usage is TRBJ2-3; 10 positions agree with TRBD2. This CDR3 contains 18 residues. Germline V gene data show CDR1 as LGHNA and CDR2 as YNFKEQ. V shed 4 bases and J 2 bases; nucleotides not matched to a gene: 12. CDR3 sequence (DNA): TGTGCCAGCAGCCTGAAGGTTTGGACTAGCGGAAACACAGATACGCAGTATTTT. Its translation is CASSLKVWTSGNTDTQYF.

This clone was counted between two and nine times. CDR3 loop: CAISGDFTEAFF. The CDR3 DNA follows: TGTGCCATCAGTGGGGACTTCACTGAAGCTTTCTTT. The V gene is TRBV10-3, the J gene TRBJ1-1; TRBD1 is a possible D gene (5 bases). CDR1 is ENHRY and CDR2 is SYGVKD in the germline V gene. CDR3 length equals 12 residues. Trimming removed 4 bases from V and 4 bases from J, with 7 bases in between.

The chain carries TRBV5-1 and TRBJ2-3; a possible D gene is TRBD1 (6 bases). V lost 0 bases, J lost 5 bases, and 16 bases lay in between. Germline lookup yields CDR1 SGHRS and CDR2 YFSETQ. The CDR3 sequence is 16 residues long. The CDR3 coding sequence is TGCGCCAGCAGCTTGGCCAGGGCCCCCAGGGGAGATACGCAGTATTTT. The encoded protein is CASSLARAPRGDTQYF.

The rearrangement uses TRBV5-1 and TRBJ2-5; 7 nucleotides line up with TRBD1. The CDR3 spans 14 residues. Looked up from germline, CDR1 is SGHRS and CDR2 is YFSETQ. The ends lost 7 bases at V and 2 bases at J; junction bases unmatched: 8. The CDR3 region is CASSPSDRQETQYF. The CDR3 coding sequence is TGCGCCAGCTCACCGTCGGACAGGCAAGAGACCCAGTACTTC.

The genes are TRBV5-4 and TRBJ2-4, with D perhaps TRBD1 (6 bases). This CDR3 contains 14 residues. The V end lost 3 bases, the J end lost 9 bases, and 16 bases lay between the germline ends. CDR1 is SGHNT and CDR2 is YYREEE in the germline V gene (reference sequence). In nucleotides, the CDR3 is TGTGCCAGCAGCTCTCGGGACAAGGCGGGCATTCAGTACTTC. The encoded protein is CASSSRDKAGIQYF.

V and J are TRBV5-5 and TRBJ2-5; 8 nucleotides align to TRBD1. J gave up 5 bases and V 0 bases, and 3 bases lay outside the gene matches. This CDR3 is 14 amino acids long. Germline V CDR1 and CDR2: SGHKS, YYEKEE (reference sequence). DNA for the CDR3: TGTGCCAGCAGCTTGGGACAGGGGTTGGAGACCCAGTACTTC. Translated: CASSLGQGLETQYF. The full variable domain, with the rest looked up from reference TRBV5-5 and TRBJ2-5, is DAGVTQSPTHLIKTRGQQVTLRCSPISGHKSVSWYQQVLGQGPQFIFQYYEKEERGRGNFPDRFSARQFPNYSSELNVNALLLGDSALYLCASSLGQGLETQYFGPGTRLLVL.

This chain connects TRBV6-5 to TRBJ2-7; tentative D call: TRBD1 (6 bases). Germline V gene lookup returns CDR1 MNHEY and CDR2 SVGAGI. V lost 2 bases, J lost 3 bases, and 8 bases lay in between. CDR3 size: 13 residues. The CDR3 spells CASSYQQGYEQYF. DNA of the CDR3: TGTGCCAGCAGTTACCAACAGGGCTACGAGCAGTACTTC.

The gene calls are TRBV19 and TRBJ2-3; D unresolved. The CDR3 has 14 residues. Germline lookup yields CDR1 LNHDA and CDR2 SQIVND (reference sequence). V was cut by 2 bases and J by 1 base, with 7 bases left in between. The CDR3 bases are TGTGCCAGTAGTATAAACCCGGGCACAGATACGCAGTATTTT. It specifies CASSINPGTDTQYF.

The genes are TRBV5-4 and TRBJ2-1; 11 nucleotides align to TRBD2. This CDR3 comprises 18 residues. Per the germline V gene, CDR1 is SGHNT and CDR2 is YYREEE (reference sequence). Losses at the gene ends were 4 bases for V and 2 bases for J; bases not matched to a gene: 11. CDR3 sequence (DNA): TGTGCCAGCAGCAGAATTCCCGGGACTAGCGGTACCTACAATGAGCAGTTCTTC. This encodes CASSRIPGTSGTYNEQFF.

This chain joins TRBV27 and TRBJ1-5; D is unresolved. The germline V gene has CDR1 MNHEY and CDR2 SMNVEV (reference sequence). The CDR3 runs 10 residues. The ends were cut back, 5 bases at V and 8 bases at J, with 4 bases in the middle. The CDR3, as DNA: TGTGCCAGCAGTCGTAAGCCCCAGCATTTT. Translating it yields CASSRKPQHF.

This chain links TRBV2 with TRBJ2-1, with 12 bases that match TRBD2. V lost 6 bases and J lost 8; bases outside the gene matches: 11. The CDR3 consists of 16 residues. Germline V gene lookup returns CDR1 SNHLY and CDR2 FYNNEI. The chain's CDR3 is CASRGLAGPIGDEQFF. Written as DNA, the CDR3 is TGTGCCAGCAGGGGACTAGCGGGTCCCATCGGTGATGAGCAGTTCTTC.

The chain links TRBV7-3 to TRBJ1-5, with D unresolved. V dropped 0 bases and J dropped 1 base, with 4 bases sitting between them. The CDR3 has 14 amino acids. Germline CDR1 reads SGHTA; CDR2 reads FQGTGA. The CDR3 region is CASSLTLSNQPQHF. The CDR3 DNA reads TGTGCCAGCAGCTTAACGTTAAGCAATCAGCCCCAGCATTTT.